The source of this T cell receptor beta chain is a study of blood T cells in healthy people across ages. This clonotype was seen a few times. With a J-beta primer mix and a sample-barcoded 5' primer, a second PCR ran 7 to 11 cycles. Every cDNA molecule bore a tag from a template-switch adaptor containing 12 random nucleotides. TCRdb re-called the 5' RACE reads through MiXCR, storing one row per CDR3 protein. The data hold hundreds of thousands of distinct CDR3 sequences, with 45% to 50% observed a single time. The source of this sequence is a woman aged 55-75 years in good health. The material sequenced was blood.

CDR3 in amino acids: CASSLAGTLGSAEQFF. CDR3 bases: TGTGCCAGCAGCTTAGCGGGGACTTTGGGATCGGCTGAGCAGTTCTTC. The J gene is TRBJ2-1, the V gene TRBV7-2, with D maybe TRBD2 (6 bases). The CDR3 extends over 16 amino acids. Germline values: CDR1 SGHTA, CDR2 FQGNSA. With 0 bases removed from V and 9 bases from J, the gap between germline ends came to 18 bases.